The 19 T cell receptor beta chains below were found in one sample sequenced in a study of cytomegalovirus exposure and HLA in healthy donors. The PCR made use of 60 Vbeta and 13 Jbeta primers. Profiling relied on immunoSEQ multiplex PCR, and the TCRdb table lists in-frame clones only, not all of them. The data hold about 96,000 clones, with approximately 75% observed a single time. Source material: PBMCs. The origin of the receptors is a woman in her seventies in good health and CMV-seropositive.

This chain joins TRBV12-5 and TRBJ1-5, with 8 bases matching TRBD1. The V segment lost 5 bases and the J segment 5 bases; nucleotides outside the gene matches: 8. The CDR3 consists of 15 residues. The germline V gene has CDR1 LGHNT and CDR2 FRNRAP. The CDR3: CASGPGTGGDQPQHF. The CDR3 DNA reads TGTGCTAGTGGTCCGGGGACAGGCGGTGATCAGCCCCAGCATTTT.

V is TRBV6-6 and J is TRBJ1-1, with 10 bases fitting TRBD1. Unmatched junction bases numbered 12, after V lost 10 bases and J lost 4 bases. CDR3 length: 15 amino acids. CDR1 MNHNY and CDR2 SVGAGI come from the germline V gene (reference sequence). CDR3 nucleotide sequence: TGTGCCACCAACCAAGACAGGGGGCGTGGCACTGAAGCTTTCTTT. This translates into CATNQDRGRGTEAFF.

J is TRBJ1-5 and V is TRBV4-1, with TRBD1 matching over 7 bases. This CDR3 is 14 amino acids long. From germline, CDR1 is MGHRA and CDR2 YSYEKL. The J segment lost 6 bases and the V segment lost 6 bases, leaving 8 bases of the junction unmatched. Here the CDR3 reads CASREGPGGQPQHF. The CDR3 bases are TGCGCCAGCAGGGAGGGACCAGGGGGTCAGCCCCAGCATTTT.

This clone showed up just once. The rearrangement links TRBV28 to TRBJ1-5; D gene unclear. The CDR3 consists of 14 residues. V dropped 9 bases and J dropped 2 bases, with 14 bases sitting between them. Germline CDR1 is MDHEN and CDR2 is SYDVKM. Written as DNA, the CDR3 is TGTGCCAGTTTTTGGAGTGGAGGCAATCAGCCCCAGCATTTT. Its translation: CASFWSGGNQPQHF. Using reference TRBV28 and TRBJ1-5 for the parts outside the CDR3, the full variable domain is DVKVTQSSRYLVKRTGEKVFLECVQDMDHENMFWYRQDPGLGLRLIYFSYDVKMKEKGDIPEGYSVSREKKERFSLILESASTNQTSMYLCASFWSGGNQPQHFGDGTRLSIL.

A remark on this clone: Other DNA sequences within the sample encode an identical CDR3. The DNA for the CDR3 is TGTGCCAGCACTACTGGCGGGGATGGCGGGGAGCTGTTTTTT. Translation: CASTTGGDGGELFF. The V gene is TRBV28, the J gene TRBJ2-2, with D possibly being TRBD2 (6 bases). The CDR3 loop spans 14 amino acids. V lost 7 bases and J 7 bases, leaving 16 bases between the germline ends. Per germline, CDR1 MDHEN and CDR2 SYDVKM.

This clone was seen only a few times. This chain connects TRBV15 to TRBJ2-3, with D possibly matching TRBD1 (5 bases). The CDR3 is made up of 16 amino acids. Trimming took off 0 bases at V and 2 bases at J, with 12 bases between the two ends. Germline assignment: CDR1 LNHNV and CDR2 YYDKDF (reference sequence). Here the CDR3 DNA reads TGTGCCACCAGCAGAGACGCCAGGGCCGACACAGATACGCAGTATTTT. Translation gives CATSRDARADTDTQYF. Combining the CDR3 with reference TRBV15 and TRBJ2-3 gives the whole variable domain DAMVIQNPRYQVTQFGKPVTLSCSQTLNHNVMYWYQQKSSQAPKLLFHYYDKDFNNEADTPDNFQSRRPNTSFCFLDIRSPGLGDTAMYLCATSRDARADTDTQYFGPGTRLTVL.

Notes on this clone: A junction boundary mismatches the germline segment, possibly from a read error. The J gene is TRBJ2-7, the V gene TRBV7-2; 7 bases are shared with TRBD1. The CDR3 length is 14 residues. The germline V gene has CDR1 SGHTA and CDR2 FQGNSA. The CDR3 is CASSLVGGQGTALF. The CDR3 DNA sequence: TGTGCCAGCAGCTTAGTGGGCGGGCAAGGGACAGCTCTCTTC.

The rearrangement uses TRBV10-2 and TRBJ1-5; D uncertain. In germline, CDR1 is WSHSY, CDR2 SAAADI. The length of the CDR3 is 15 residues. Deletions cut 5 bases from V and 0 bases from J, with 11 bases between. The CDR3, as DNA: TGCGCCAGCAGTAGATCCGAGTATAGCAATCAGCCCCAGCATTTT. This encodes CASSRSEYSNQPQHF.

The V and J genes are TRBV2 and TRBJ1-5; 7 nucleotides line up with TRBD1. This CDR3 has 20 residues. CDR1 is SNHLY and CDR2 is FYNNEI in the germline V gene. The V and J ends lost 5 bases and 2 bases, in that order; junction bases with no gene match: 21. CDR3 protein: CASSLLPPITGVNGNQPQHF. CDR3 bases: TGTGCCAGCAGTTTACTCCCACCCATAACAGGGGTGAACGGCAATCAGCCCCAGCATTTT.

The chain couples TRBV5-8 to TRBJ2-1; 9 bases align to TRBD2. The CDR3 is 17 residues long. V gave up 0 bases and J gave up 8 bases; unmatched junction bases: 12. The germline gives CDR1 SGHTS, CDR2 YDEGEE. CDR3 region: CASSLGVAGVGADEQFF. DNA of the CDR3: TGTGCCAGCAGCTTGGGTGTAGCGGGAGTGGGTGCGGATGAGCAGTTCTTC.

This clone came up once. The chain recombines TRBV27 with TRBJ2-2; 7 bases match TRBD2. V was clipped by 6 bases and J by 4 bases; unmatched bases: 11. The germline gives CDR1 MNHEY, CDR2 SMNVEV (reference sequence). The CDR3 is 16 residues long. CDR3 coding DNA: TGTGCCAGCAGGCCACTAGCGAATAGAGTCACCGGGGAGCTGTTTTTT. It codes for CASRPLANRVTGELFF.

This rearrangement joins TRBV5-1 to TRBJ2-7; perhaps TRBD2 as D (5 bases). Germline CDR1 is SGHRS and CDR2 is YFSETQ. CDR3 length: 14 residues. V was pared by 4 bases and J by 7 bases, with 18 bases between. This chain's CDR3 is CASSLAGGVTEQYF. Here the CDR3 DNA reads TGCGCCAGCAGCCTAGCTGGCGGAGTGACTGAGCAGTACTTC.

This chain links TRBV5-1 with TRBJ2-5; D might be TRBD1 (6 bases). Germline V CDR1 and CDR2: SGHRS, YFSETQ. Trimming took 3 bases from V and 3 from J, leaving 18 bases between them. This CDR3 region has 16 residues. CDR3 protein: CASSWGPVAGEETQYF. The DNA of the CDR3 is TGCGCCAGCAGCTGGGGTCCCGTGGCAGGGGAAGAGACCCAGTACTTC.

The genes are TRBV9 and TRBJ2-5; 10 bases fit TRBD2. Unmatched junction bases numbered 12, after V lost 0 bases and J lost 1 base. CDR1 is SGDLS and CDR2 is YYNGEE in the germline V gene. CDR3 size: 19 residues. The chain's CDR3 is CASSVGASGSGGLQETQYF. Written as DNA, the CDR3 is TGTGCCAGCAGCGTAGGGGCTAGCGGGAGCGGGGGCCTCCAAGAGACCCAGTACTTC. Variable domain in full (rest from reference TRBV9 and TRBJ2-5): DSGVTQTPKHLITATGQRVTLRCSPRSGDLSVYWYQQSLDQGLQFLIQYYNGEERAKGNILERFSAQQFPDLHSELNLSSLELGDSALYFCASSVGASGSGGLQETQYFGPGTRLLVL.

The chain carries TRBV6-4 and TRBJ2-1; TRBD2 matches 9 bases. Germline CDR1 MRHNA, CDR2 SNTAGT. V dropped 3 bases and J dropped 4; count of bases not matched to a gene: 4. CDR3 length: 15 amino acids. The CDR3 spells CASSEKTSGYNEQFF. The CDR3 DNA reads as TGTGCCAGCAGTGAGAAGACTAGCGGTTACAATGAGCAGTTCTTC.

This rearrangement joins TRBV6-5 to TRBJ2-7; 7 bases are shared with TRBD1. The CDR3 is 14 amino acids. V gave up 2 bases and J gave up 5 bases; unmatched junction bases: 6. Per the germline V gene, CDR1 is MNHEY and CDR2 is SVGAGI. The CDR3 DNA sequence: TGTGCCAGCAGTTACAGTGGACAGGAGGACGAGCAGTACTTC. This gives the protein CASSYSGQEDEQYF.

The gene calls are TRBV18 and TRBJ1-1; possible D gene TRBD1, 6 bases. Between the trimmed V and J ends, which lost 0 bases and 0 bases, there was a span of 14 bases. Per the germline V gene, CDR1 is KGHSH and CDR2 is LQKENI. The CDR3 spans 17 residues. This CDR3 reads CASSPPEGVLMNTEAFF. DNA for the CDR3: TGTGCCAGCTCACCACCTGAGGGGGTATTGATGAACACTGAAGCTTTCTTT.

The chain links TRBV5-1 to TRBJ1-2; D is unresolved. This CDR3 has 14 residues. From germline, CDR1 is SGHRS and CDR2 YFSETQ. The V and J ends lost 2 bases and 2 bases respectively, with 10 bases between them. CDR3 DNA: TGCGCCAGCAGCTTAGCCAGGATGAACTATGGCTACACCTTC. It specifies CASSLARMNYGYTF.

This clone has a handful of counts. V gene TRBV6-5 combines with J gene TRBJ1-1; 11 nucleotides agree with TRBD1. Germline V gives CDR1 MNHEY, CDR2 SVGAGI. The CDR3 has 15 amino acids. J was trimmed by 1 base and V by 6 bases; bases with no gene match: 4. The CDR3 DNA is TGTGCCAGCAGCGGACAGGGGGCTGGGAACACTGAAGCTTTCTTT. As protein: CASSGQGAGNTEAFF.